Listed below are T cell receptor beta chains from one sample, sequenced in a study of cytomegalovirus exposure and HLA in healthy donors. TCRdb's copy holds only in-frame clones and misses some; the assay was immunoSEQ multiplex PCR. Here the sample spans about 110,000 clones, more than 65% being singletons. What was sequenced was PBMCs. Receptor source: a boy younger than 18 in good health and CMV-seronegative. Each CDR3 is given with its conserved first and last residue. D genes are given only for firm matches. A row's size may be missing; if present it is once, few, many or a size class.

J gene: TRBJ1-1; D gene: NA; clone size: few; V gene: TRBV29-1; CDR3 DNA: TGCAGCGTTCAGGGCCTCATGAACACTGAAGCTTTCTTT; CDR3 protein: CSVQGLMNTEAFF
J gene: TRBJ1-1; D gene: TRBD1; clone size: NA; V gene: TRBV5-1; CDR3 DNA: TGCGCCAGCAGCTCGCCCACCGACAGGGGCGGCACTGAAGCTTTCTTT; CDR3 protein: CASSSPTDRGGTEAFF
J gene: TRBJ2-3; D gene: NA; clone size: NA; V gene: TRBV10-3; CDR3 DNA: TGTGCCAGTCAGGGAACAGATACGCAGTATTTT; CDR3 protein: CASQGTDTQYF
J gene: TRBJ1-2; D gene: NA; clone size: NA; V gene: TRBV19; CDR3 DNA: TGTGCCAGTAGTAGGGGAGTTGGCTATGGCTACACCTTC; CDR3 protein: CASSRGVGYGYTF
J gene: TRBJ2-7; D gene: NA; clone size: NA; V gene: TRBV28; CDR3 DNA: TGTGCCAGCAGTTTAGCCGTGCCGAGCTCCTACGAGCAGTACTTC; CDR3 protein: CASSLAVPSSYEQYF
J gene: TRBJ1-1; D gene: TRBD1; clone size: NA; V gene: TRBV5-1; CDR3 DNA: TGCGCCAGCAGCTTAACAACCGGGACAGGGTTAGCTTTCTTT; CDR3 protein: CASSLTTGTGLAFF
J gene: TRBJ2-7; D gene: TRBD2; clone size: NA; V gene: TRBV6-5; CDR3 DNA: TGTGCCAGCAGTTCGCTAGCGGCCTCCTACGAGCAGTACTTC; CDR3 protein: CASSSLAASYEQYF
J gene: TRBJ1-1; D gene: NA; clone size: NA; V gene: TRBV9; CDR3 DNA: TGTGCCAGCAGCGTAGCAGTCACGAACACTGAAGCTTTCTTT; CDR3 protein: CASSVAVTNTEAFF
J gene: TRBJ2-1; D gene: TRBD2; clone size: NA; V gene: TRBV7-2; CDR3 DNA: TGTGCCAGCAGTACTAGCGGGAGCTCCTACAATGAGCAGTTCTTC; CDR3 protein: CASSTSGSSYNEQFF
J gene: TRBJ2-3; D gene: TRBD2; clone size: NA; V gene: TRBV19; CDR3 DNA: TGTGCCAGTAGGGGGGGGAGCACAGATACGCAGTATTTT; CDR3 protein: CASRGGSTDTQYF
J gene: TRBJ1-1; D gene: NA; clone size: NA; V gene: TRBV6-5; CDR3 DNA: TGTGCCAGCAGTGCCTCGGTGAACACTGAAGCTTTCTTT; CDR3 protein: CASSASVNTEAFF
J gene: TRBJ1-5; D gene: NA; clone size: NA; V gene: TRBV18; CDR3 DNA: TGTGCCAGCTCACCTGAGGGCATGGTTAGCAATCAGCCCCAGCATTTT; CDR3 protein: CASSPEGMVSNQPQHF
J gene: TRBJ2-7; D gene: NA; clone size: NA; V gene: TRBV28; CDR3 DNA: TGTGCCAGCAGTTATATGGGGGGACACGAGCAGTACTTC; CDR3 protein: CASSYMGGHEQYF
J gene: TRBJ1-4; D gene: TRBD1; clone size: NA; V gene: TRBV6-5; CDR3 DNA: TGTGCCAGCAGTTACACTACAGGGGTGGGGGAAAAACTGTTTTTT; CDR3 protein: CASSYTTGVGEKLFF
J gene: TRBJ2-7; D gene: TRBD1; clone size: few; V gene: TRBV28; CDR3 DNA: TGTGCCAGCAGTCTACCTACGGGACAGGGCTTCTACGAGCAGTACTTC; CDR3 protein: CASSLPTGQGFYEQYF
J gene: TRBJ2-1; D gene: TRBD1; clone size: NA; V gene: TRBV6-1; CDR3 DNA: TGTGCCAGCAAAAATCGGGACAGTTACAATGAGCAGTTCTTC; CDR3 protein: CASKNRDSYNEQFF
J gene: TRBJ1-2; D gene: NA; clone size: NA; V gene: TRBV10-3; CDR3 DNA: TGTGCCATCACAGCAGGCAAATTGGGCTACACCTTC; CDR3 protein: CAITAGKLGYTF
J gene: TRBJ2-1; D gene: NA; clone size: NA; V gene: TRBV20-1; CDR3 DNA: TGCAGCCAAGTGGTCGGGGATGAGCAGTTCTTC; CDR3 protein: CSQVVGDEQFF
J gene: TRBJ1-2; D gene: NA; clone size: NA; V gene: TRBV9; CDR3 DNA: TGTGCCAGCAGCGTAGGTACAAACTATGGCTACACCTTC; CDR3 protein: CASSVGTNYGYTF
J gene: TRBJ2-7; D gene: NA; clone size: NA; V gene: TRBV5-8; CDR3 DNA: TGTGCCAGCAGCTTGGTACAGCAAACCTACGAGCAGTACTTC; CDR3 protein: CASSLVQQTYEQYF
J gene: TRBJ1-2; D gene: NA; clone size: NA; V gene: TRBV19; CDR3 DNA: TGTGCCAGTACCCTCATGGCCCCGCCGTTGGCCTATGGCTACACCTTC; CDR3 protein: CASTLMAPPLAYGYTF
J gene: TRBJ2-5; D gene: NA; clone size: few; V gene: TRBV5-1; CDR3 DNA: TGCGCCAGCAGCGGGCAGGGGGAGACCCAGTACTTC; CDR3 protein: CASSGQGETQYF
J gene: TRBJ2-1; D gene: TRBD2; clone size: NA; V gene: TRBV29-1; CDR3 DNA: TGCAGCGTTGGGACTAGCGGGGGGCGCAGCTCCTACAATGAGCAGTTCTTC; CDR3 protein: CSVGTSGGRSSYNEQFF
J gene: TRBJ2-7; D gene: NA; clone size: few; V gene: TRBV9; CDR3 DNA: TGTGCCAGCAGCGTAGGGTTTGGGCCAGCCTACGAGCAGTACTTC; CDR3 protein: CASSVGFGPAYEQYF